This TCR beta chain was sequenced for a study of blood T cell repertoires in COVID-19. For the study at large: There were acute and convalescent COVID-19 samples, and they came from the United States, Italy and Spain.

Sequencing used immunoSEQ multiplex PCR; TCRdb keeps in-frame clones, though not all of them. This table holds 200,000 to 250,000 clones, approximately 80% found once. Germline values: CDR1 SGHVS, CDR2 FQNEAQ. The CDR3 has 15 residues. Trimming took 5 bases from V and 4 from J; bases not matched to a gene: 8. The receptor was isolated from a woman aged 45-65 years with acute or convalescent COVID-19. The J gene is TRBJ2-3, the V gene TRBV7-8; TRBD2 matches 8 bases. The sequenced sample consisted of peripheral blood. CDR3 DNA sequence: TGTGCCAGCAGCGTGAGCGGGGGTTTGGCAGATACGCAGTATTTT. This encodes CASSVSGGLADTQYF. Full variable domain (outside the CDR3, taken from reference TRBV7-8 and TRBJ2-3): GAGVSQSPRYKVAKRGQDVALRCDPISGHVSLFWYQQALGQGPEFLTYFQNEAQLDKSGLPSDRFFAERPEGSVSTLKIQRTQQEDSAVYLCASSVSGGLADTQYFGPGTRLTVL.